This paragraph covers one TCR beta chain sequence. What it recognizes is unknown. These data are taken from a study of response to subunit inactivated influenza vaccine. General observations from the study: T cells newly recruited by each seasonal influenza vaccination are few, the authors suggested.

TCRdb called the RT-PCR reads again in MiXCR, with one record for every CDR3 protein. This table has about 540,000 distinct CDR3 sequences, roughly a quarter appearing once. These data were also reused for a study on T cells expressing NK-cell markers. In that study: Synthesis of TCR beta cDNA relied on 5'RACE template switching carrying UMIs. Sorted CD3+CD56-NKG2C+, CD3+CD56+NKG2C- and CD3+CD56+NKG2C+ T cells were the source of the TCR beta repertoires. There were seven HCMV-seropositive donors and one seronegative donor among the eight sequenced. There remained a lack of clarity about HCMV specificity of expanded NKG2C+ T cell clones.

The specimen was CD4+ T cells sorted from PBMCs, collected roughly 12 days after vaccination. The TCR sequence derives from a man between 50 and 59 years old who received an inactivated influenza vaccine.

The CDR3 nucleotides are TGTGCCAGCAGCTTAGATCGCTTCCCGGACTATGGCTACACCTTC. This encodes CASSLDRFPDYGYTF. The chain uses TRBV7-6 and TRBJ1-2; D remains ambiguous. The CDR3 has 15 amino acids. V dropped 1 base and J dropped 3 bases, with 12 bases sitting between them. Germline values: CDR1 SGHVS, CDR2 FNYEAQ.